This T cell receptor (beta chain) was identified in a study of blood T cell repertoires in COVID-19. Study-wide background: In each case, the material was cDNA or gDNA derived from T cells, B-cell-depleted T cells, or PBMCs.

Germline V gene sequence: CDR1 MNHEY, CDR2 SVGAGI. The V gene lost 5 bases and the J gene lost 1 base, with 8 bases spanning the gap. CDR3 length equals 13 residues. Authors' methods: Using reference gene primer amplification, nucleated cell counts were estimated. Using immunoSEQ multiplex PCR, the repertoire was profiled, and TCRdb retains in-frame clones only, with some absent. The V and J calls and clone size were taken over from that table, and D and trimming were inferred from the DNA. The sample contains hundreds of thousands of clones, around 84% of which appear only once. On this clone: The sample has other DNA sequences that encode this CDR3 too.

The origin of this receptor is a man at least 80 years old with acute or convalescent COVID-19. Sequenced input: peripheral blood. The chain carries TRBV6-5 and TRBJ2-5, with D maybe TRBD1 (6 bases). CDR3 region: CASSRTVQETQYF. CDR3 nucleotides: TGTGCCAGCAGTCGGACAGTCCAAGAGACCCAGTACTTC.